This T cell receptor beta chain comes out of a study of OX40 agonist ivuxolimab in advanced cancers. Findings and caveats of the study: CD4+ and CD8+ blood T cells expanded clonally by week 6 at 0.1 to 3.0 mg/kg. Expansion of clones was among the lowest in partial responders at 0.1-3.0 mg/kg. Among some nonresponders, normalized T-cell clonal expansion was also low.

A remark on this clone: Its antigen is unidentified.

Produced via immunoSEQ multiplex PCR; TCRdb's table is partial and in-frame only. The profile covers approximately 83,000 clones, with roughly 80% appearing a single time and 3.5% to 6% taken by the ten largest. Blood sampling was done at baseline, cycle 4 day 1, and cycle 7 day 1. Trimming removed 10 bases at V and 9 bases at J, with 27 bases between. The V gene's germline CDR1 is ENHRY and CDR2 SYGVKD. The CDR3 covers 15 residues. The starting material was CD4+ or CD8+ T cells sorted from blood, obtained in a trial of the OX40 agonist ivuxolimab. The genes are TRBV10-3 and TRBJ1-2; no definite D call. The sequence was obtained from an adult with an advanced solid tumor such as melanoma, head and neck, liver or kidney cancer. The DNA of the CDR3 is TGTGCCACCATTCCCGGCCTGGAGGGTCGCGTGAGCTACACCTTC. The encoded protein is CATIPGLEGRVSYTF.